Below, 2 T cell receptor beta chains from the same sample are listed, as sequenced in a study of technical replicates of blood from a handful of donors. Clones were sequenced by immunoSEQ multiplex PCR, and TCRdb holds only the in-frame ones, with some missing. The sample includes over 55,000 clones, approximately 95% of them seen just once. Sequencing used PBMCs. These TCRs come from a human donor in good health. Some clones in this sample may be carry-over from other donors' samples.

This clone was seen only once. The rearrangement links TRBV7-9 to TRBJ2-1; D is perhaps TRBD2 (6 bases). This CDR3 contains 14 residues. V gave up 1 base and J gave up 13 bases, with 17 bases separating them. CDR1 is SEHNR, CDR2 FQNEAQ, per germline (reference sequence). CDR3 bases: TGTGCCAGCAGCTTAGAGCAACTCCGGGACTCTCAGTTCTTC. Translating gives CASSLEQLRDSQFF.

The chain couples TRBV7-9 to TRBJ2-7, with 10 bases identical to TRBD1. In germline, CDR1 is SEHNR, CDR2 FQNEAQ (reference sequence). J lost 5 bases, V lost 4 bases, and 14 bases had no gene match. CDR3 size: 17 residues. CDR3 in amino acids: CASSSPLLDRGRHEQYF. The CDR3 nucleotides are TGTGCCAGCAGCTCCCCACTACTCGACAGGGGGCGTCACGAGCAGTACTTC. The full variable domain, completed using reference TRBV7-9 and TRBJ2-7, is DTGVSQNPRHKITKRGQNVTFRCDPISEHNRLYWYRQTLGQGPEFLTYFQNEAQLEKSRLLSDRFSAERPKGSFSTLEIQRTEQGDSAMYLCASSSPLLDRGRHEQYFGPGTRLTVT.